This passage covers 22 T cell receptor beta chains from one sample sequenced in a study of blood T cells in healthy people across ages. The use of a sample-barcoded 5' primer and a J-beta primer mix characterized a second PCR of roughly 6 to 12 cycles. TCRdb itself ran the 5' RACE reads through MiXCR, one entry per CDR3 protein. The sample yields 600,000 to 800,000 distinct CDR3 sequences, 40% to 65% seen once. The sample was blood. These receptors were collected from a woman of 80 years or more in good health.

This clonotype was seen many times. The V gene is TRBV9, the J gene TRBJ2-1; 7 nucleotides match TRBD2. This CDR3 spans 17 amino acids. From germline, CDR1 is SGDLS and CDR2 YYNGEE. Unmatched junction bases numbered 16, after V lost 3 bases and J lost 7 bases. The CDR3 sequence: CASSAPFPGGSRNEQFF. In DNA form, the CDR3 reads TGTGCCAGCAGCGCTCCGTTTCCCGGCGGGAGTAGGAATGAGCAGTTCTTC.

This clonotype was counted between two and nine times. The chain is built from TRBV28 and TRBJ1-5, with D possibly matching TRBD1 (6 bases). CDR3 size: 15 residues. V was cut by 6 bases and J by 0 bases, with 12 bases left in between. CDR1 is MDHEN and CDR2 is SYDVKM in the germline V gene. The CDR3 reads CASRKRGGSNQPQHF. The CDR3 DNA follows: TGTGCCAGCAGGAAGAGAGGGGGTAGCAATCAGCCCCAGCATTTT.

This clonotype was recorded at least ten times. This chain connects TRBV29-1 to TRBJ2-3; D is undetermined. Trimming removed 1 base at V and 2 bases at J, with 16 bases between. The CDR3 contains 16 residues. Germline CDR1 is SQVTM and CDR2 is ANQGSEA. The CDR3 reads CSVEGPPSSNTDTQYF. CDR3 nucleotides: TGCAGCGTTGAAGGCCCGCCGAGCTCAAACACAGATACGCAGTATTTT.

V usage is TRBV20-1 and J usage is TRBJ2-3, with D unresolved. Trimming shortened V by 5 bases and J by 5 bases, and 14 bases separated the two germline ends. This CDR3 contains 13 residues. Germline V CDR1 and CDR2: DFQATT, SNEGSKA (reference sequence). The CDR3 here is CSAPGQLVDTQYF. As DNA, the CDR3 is TGCAGTGCTCCCGGGCAGTTAGTAGATACGCAGTATTTT.

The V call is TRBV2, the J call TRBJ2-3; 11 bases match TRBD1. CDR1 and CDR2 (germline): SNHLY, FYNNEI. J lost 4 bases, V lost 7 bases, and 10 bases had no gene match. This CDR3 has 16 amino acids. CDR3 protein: CASNKNPGQGADTQYF. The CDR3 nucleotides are TGTGCCAGCAACAAGAACCCGGGACAGGGGGCAGATACGCAGTATTTT.

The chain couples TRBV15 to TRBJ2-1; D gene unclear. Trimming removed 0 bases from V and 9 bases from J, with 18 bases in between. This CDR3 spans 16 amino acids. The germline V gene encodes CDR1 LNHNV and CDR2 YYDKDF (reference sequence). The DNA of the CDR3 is TGTGCCACCAGCAGAGACCTGGGTCCGCGGCGTGGTGAGCAGTTCTTC. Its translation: CATSRDLGPRRGEQFF.

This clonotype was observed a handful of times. The CDR3 region is CSAPGQVINQPQHF. CDR3 bases: TGCAGTGCCCCGGGCCAAGTAATCAATCAGCCCCAGCATTTT. The chain uses TRBV20-1 and TRBJ1-5; no firm D call. CDR3 length: 14 amino acids. The V end lost 6 bases, the J end lost 3 bases, and 15 bases lay between the germline ends. CDR1 and CDR2 from the germline V gene are DFQATT and SNEGSKA (reference sequence).

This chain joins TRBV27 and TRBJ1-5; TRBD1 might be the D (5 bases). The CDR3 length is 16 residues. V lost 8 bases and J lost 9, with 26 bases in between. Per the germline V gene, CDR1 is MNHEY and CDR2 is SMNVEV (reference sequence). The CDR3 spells CASAPQTAEMDRPQHF. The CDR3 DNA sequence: TGTGCCAGCGCCCCCCAGACAGCGGAGATGGATAGGCCCCAGCATTTT.

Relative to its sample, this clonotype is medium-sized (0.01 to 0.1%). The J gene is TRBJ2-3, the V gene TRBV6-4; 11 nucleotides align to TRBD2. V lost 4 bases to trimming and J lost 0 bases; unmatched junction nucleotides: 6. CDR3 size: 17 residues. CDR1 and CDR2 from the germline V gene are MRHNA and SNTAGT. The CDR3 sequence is CASSVSTSGDSTDTQYF. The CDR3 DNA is TGTGCCAGCAGTGTCTCGACTAGCGGGGATAGCACAGATACGCAGTATTTT.

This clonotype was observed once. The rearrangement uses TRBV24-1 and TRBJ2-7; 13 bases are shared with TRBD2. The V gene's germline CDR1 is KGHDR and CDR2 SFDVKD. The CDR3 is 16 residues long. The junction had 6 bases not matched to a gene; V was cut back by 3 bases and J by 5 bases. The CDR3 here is CATSDPRTSGSNEQYF. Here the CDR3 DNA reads TGTGCCACCAGTGATCCCCGGACTAGCGGGAGCAACGAGCAGTACTTC.

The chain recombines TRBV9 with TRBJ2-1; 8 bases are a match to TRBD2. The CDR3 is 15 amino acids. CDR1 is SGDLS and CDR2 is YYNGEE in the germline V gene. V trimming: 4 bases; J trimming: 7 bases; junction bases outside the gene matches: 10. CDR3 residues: CASSSWGLGRNEQFF. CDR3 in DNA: TGTGCCAGCAGCTCTTGGGGACTAGGCCGGAATGAGCAGTTCTTC.

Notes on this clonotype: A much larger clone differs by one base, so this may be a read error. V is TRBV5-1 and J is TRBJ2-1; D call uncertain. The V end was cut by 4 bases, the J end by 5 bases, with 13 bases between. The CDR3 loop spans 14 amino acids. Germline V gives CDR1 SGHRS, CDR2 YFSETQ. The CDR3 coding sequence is TGCGCCAGCAGCGTGGAGATTTTTAACAATGAGCAGTTCTTC. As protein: CASSVEIFNNEQFF.

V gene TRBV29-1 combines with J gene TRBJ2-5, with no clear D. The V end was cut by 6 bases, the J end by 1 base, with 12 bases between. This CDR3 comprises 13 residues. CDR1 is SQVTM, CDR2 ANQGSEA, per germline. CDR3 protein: CSVTGDGQETQYF. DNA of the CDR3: TGCAGCGTCACTGGCGATGGCCAAGAGACCCAGTACTTC.

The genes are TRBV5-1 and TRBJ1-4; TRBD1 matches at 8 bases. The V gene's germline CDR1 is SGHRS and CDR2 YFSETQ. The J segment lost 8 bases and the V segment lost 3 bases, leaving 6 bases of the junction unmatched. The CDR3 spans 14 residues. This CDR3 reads CASSSQGAREKLFF. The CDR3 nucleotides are TGCGCCAGCAGCTCCCAGGGGGCGCGAGAAAAACTGTTTTTT.

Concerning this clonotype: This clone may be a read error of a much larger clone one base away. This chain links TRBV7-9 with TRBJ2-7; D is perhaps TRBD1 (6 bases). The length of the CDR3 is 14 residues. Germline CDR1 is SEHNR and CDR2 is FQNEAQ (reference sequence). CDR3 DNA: TGTGCCGGCAGCTTAGGACAGAGCTCCTACGAGCAGTACTTC. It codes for CAGSLGQSSYEQYF.

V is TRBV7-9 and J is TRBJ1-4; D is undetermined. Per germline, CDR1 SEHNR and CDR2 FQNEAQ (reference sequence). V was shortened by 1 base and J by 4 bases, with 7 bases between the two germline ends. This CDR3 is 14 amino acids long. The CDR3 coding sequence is TGTGCCAGCAGCTTAGACAGCCGTAATGAAAAACTGTTTTTT. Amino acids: CASSLDSRNEKLFF. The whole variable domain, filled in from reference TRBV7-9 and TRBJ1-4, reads DTGVSQNPRHKITKRGQNVTFRCDPISEHNRLYWYRQTLGQGPEFLTYFQNEAQLEKSRLLSDRFSAERPKGSFSTLEIQRTEQGDSAMYLCASSLDSRNEKLFFGSGTQLSVL.

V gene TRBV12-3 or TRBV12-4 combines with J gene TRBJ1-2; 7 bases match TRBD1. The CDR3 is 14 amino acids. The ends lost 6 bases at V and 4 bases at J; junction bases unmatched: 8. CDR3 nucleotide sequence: TGTGCCAGCAGACCCAGGGCAGGGGGCTATGGCTACACCTTC. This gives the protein CASRPRAGGYGYTF.

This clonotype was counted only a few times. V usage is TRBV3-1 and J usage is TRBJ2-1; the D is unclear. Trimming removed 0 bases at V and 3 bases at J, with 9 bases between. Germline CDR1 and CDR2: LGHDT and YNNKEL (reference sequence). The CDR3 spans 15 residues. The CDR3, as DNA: TGTGCCAGCAGCCAAGATGCCGGCAGCTACAATGAGCAGTTCTTC. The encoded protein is CASSQDAGSYNEQFF.

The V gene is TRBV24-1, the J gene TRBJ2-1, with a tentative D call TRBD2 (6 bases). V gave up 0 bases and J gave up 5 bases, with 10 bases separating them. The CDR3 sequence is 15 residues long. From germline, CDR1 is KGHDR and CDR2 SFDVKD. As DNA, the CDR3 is TGTGCCACCAGTGATTTGGGGGGGAAGGACAATGAGCAGTTCTTC. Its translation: CATSDLGGKDNEQFF.

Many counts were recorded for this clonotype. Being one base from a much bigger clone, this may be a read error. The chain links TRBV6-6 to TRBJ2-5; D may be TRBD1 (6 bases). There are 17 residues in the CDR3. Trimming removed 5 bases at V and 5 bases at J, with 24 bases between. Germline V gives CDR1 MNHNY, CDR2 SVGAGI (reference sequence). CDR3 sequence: CASSKPNRVSGGETQYF. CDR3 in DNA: TGTGCCAGCAGTAAACCGAACAGGGTTTCGGGTGGGGAGACCCAGTACTTC.

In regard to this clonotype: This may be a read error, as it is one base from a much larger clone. This CDR3 reads CASSFRLAAGEQYF. DNA for the CDR3: TGTGCCAGCAGCTTCCGTTTGGCGGCAGGCGAGCAGTACTTC. J is TRBJ2-7 and V is TRBV7-9; D not resolved. This CDR3 is 14 amino acids long. In germline, CDR1 is SEHNR, CDR2 FQNEAQ (reference sequence). The V and J ends lost 3 bases and 6 bases respectively, with 15 bases between them.

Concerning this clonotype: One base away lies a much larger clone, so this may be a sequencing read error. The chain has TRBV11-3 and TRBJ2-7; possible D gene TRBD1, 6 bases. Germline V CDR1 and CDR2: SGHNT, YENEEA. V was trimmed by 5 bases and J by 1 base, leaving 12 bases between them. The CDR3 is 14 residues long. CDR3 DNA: TGTGCCAGCAGCGTAGGGACATCGTCCTACGAGCAGTACTTC. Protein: CASSVGTSSYEQYF.